The clone carrying this T cell receptor (beta chain) was detected many times. Its antigen is currently unknown. In TCRdb, the reads were re-called with MiXCR into one record per CDR3 protein. This sample has about 830,000 distinct CDR3 sequences, with roughly 33% found just once. This sample stems from a study of T cell repertoires in cytomegalovirus infection. Turning to the study itself: HLA-B-restricted CMV epitopes that are well studied were used alongside recently identified HLA-C-restricted ones. Study observations and caveats: Within the response measured ex vivo, HLA-C-restricted CMV-specific TCR beta clonotypes were dominant.

Trimming shortened V by 1 base and J by 8 bases, and 8 bases separated the two germline ends. CDR1 and CDR2 from the germline V gene are SGHNT and YENEEA. This CDR3 spans 13 amino acids. The specimen was cultured CD8+ T cells from PBMCs, collected from culture after CMV antigen stimulation. This clonotype was obtained from a human donor in good health (CMV status not recorded). Some clones in this sample may be carry-over from other donors' samples. The rearrangement joins TRBV11-3 to TRBJ2-2, with D hard to call. CDR3: CASSLGSRGELFF. CDR3 DNA: TGTGCCAGCAGCTTAGGTAGCAGAGGGGAGCTGTTTTTT.